This T cell receptor (beta chain) originates from a study of T cells after yellow fever vaccination. TCRdb passed the 5' RACE reads through MiXCR, listing each CDR3 protein once. The sample has some 320,000 distinct CDR3 sequences; more than 8.5% are singletons. The V gene's germline CDR1 is MNHNS and CDR2 SASEGT. Trimming left V 6 bases short and J 4 bases short, with 19 bases between. The CDR3 is 15 residues long. The sequences come from PBMCs, collected on the day of the first yellow fever vaccination. The J gene is TRBJ2-7, the V gene TRBV6-1; possibly TRBD2 for D (6 bases). The receptor comes from a man between 18 and 35 years old who received the YFV17D yellow fever vaccine. CDR3: CASRTTGGMMYEQYF. For the CDR3, the DNA is TGTGCCAGCAGGACGACTGGGGGGATGATGTACGAGCAGTACTTC.